This TCR beta chain was recorded in a study of shared clonotypes between healthy human individuals. Assay used: immunoSEQ multiplex PCR; TCRdb lists only in-frame clones, some missing. The table lists around 700,000 clones, around 72% of them singletons. V trimming: 1 base; J trimming: 0 bases; junction bases outside the gene matches: 5. CDR3 length: 16 amino acids. The germline CDR1 and CDR2 sequences are SGHRS and YFSETQ. In this sample, this clone turned up a few times. V usage is TRBV5-1 and J usage is TRBJ1-2; 8 bases fit TRBD1. Sample: memory CD4+ T cells sorted from blood. As to subset: CD45RA-negative fraction. This clonotype was sampled from a young woman in good health. The CDR3 bases are TGCGCCAGCAGCTTGATCCAGGGGGCACCTAACTATGGCTACACCTTC. Protein sequence: CASSLIQGAPNYGYTF.